The text below deals with one TCR beta chain. Its target is unknown. The record originates from a study of cytomegalovirus exposure and HLA in healthy donors. Primers for the PCR totalled 60 Vbeta and 13 Jbeta. The assay was immunoSEQ multiplex PCR, and TCRdb's table has in-frame clones only and misses some. The repertoire holds around 85,000 clones, with 80% as singletons. Study results and limitations: Researchers counted approximately 160 TCR beta chains as cytomegalovirus-associated. A later analysis showed that HLA-associated TCR beta chains had undergone more clonal expansion than equally common others. Generally TCR sequences proved uncommon, though certain public TCRs appeared in numerous donors.

The receptor was derived from a man aged 25 to 45 in good health and CMV-seronegative. What was sequenced was PBMCs.

In DNA, the CDR3 is TGCGCCAGCAGCTCTAGGACAGATTCGAACACTGAAGCTTTCTTT. This gives the protein CASSSRTDSNTEAFF. This chain joins TRBV5-1 and TRBJ1-1, with D perhaps TRBD1 (6 bases). CDR1 is SGHRS and CDR2 is YFSETQ in the germline V gene. V was pared by 3 bases and J by 1 base, with 13 bases between. There are 15 residues in the CDR3.